Below, 17 T cell receptor beta chains from the same sample are listed, as sequenced in a study of blood T cell repertoires in COVID-19. Sequencing used immunoSEQ multiplex PCR; TCRdb keeps in-frame clones, though not all of them. The sample lists under 300,000 clones, 75% to 85% occurring once. The sequenced material came from peripheral blood. These receptors all stem from a man aged 35 to 55 who had recovered from COVID-19.

V is TRBV19 and J is TRBJ1-2; D is unresolved. Germline CDR1 and CDR2: LNHDA and SQIVND (reference sequence). The germline V and J ends were trimmed by 5 bases and 8 bases, with 18 bases remaining between them. This CDR3 contains 14 residues. The CDR3, as DNA: TGTGCCAGTAGTTTCGCGGGGAGAGCCAGCGGCTACACCTTC. Translated: CASSFAGRASGYTF.

The chain uses TRBV5-1 and TRBJ1-2, with a weak D call TRBD1 (5 bases). Trimming took 3 bases from V and 6 from J, leaving 15 bases between them. The CDR3 runs to 14 residues. Germline values: CDR1 SGHRS, CDR2 YFSETQ. The CDR3 loop reads CASSSLGFRDGYTF. The CDR3 DNA reads TGCGCCAGCAGCTCGCTGGGGTTCAGGGATGGCTACACCTTC.

CDR3 in DNA: TGCGCCAGCAGCCCGAAGGTCCCCACAGGGACGGGCTACACCTTC. This sequence encodes CASSPKVPTGTGYTF. The chain combines TRBV5-1 with TRBJ1-2; D might be TRBD1 (6 bases). V was clipped by 4 bases and J by 8 bases, with 21 bases between them. Per the germline V gene, CDR1 is SGHRS and CDR2 is YFSETQ. The CDR3 has 15 amino acids. The whole variable domain, remainder taken from reference TRBV5-1 and TRBJ1-2, is KAGVTQTPRYLIKTRGQQVTLSCSPISGHRSVSWYQQTPGQGLQFLFEYFSETQRNKGNFPGRFSGRQFSNSRSEMNVSTLELGDSALYLCASSPKVPTGTGYTFGSGTRLTVV.

The gene calls are TRBV5-4 and TRBJ2-7; 10 nucleotides match TRBD1. CDR3 length: 19 residues. V lost 0 bases, J lost 7 bases, and 19 bases stayed unmatched. Germline V gene lookup returns CDR1 SGHNT and CDR2 YYREEE (reference sequence). CDR3 DNA sequence: TGTGCCAGCAGCTTGGCCCTGGGACAGGGGCCGGAGGGAAGGGGGGAGCAGTACTTC. This encodes CASSLALGQGPEGRGEQYF. The full variable domain, rest sourced from reference TRBV5-4 and TRBJ2-7, is ETGVTQSPTHLIKTRGQQVTLRCSSQSGHNTVSWYQQALGQGPQFIFQYYREEENGRGNFPPRFSGLQFPNYSSELNVNALELDDSALYLCASSLALGQGPEGRGEQYFGPGTRLTVT.

The chain employs TRBV29-1 and TRBJ1-2, with TRBD1 matching over 8 bases. This CDR3 is 14 amino acids long. Germline loops: CDR1 SQVTM, CDR2 ANQGSEA. Trimming cost V 6 bases and J 3 bases; bases outside gene matches: 9. The CDR3 DNA is TGCAGCGTACGGACAGGGAAGAGGGACTATGGCTACACCTTC. Translated, it gives CSVRTGKRDYGYTF.

This rearrangement joins TRBV10-3 to TRBJ2-2; the match to TRBD1 covers 9 bases. Germline V gene data show CDR1 as ENHRY and CDR2 as SYGVKD. V was clipped by 3 bases and J by 4 bases; unmatched bases: 6. This CDR3 spans 16 amino acids. The CDR3 reads CAISDRDRAGTGELFF. The CDR3 DNA reads as TGTGCCATCAGTGACCGGGACAGGGCGGGCACCGGGGAGCTGTTTTTT.

V gene TRBV5-4 combines with J gene TRBJ2-1; 9 bases line up with TRBD1. This CDR3 comprises 15 residues. Germline V gives CDR1 SGHNT, CDR2 YYREEE (reference sequence). The V and J ends lost 4 bases and 5 bases, in that order; junction bases with no gene match: 7. CDR3 coding DNA: TGTGCCAGCAGCCCTACAGGGGGCGCGAACAATGAGCAGTTCTTC. Its translation is CASSPTGGANNEQFF.

This chain links TRBV11-2 with TRBJ2-7; D might be TRBD1 (5 bases). Germline values: CDR1 SGHAT, CDR2 FQNNGV. The V end lost 6 bases, the J end lost 1 base, and 10 bases lay between the germline ends. This CDR3 is built from 13 residues. This CDR3 reads CASSPRQSYEQYF. The DNA of the CDR3 is TGTGCCAGCAGTCCTAGACAGTCCTACGAGCAGTACTTC.

The V gene is TRBV5-4, the J gene TRBJ1-2; 8 nucleotides align to TRBD1. There are 15 residues in the CDR3. The germline CDR1 and CDR2 sequences are SGHNT and YYREEE (reference sequence). J gave up 2 bases and V 2 bases, and 5 bases lay outside the gene matches. The CDR3 DNA reads as TGTGCCAGCAGCTTTGGCAGGGGGCCCAACTATGGCTACACCTTC. This encodes CASSFGRGPNYGYTF.

This chain links TRBV20-1 with TRBJ2-7; no firm D call. CDR1 is DFQATT and CDR2 is SNEGSKA in the germline V gene (reference sequence). CDR3 length equals 12 residues. V was clipped by 3 bases and J by 4 bases, with 10 bases between them. CDR3 region: CSASNPSYEQYF. CDR3 DNA: TGCAGTGCTAGTAACCCTAGTTACGAGCAGTACTTC.

The chain uses TRBV7-2 and TRBJ1-4; D may be TRBD1 (6 bases). Germline lookup yields CDR1 SGHTA and CDR2 FQGNSA. The germline V and J ends were trimmed by 3 bases and 6 bases, with 11 bases remaining between them. There are 14 residues in the CDR3. Written as DNA, the CDR3 is TGTGCCAGCAGCTTTGGGGCAGGGGATGAAAAACTGTTTTTT. This translates into CASSFGAGDEKLFF.

The chain couples TRBV18 to TRBJ1-3; 10 nucleotides align to TRBD1. Germline CDR1 KGHSH, CDR2 LQKENI. V gave up 0 bases and J gave up 3 bases; unmatched junction bases: 2. The CDR3 sequence is 16 residues long. The DNA of the CDR3 is TGTGCCAGCTCACCACCGGACAGGGGGTTTGGAAACACCATATATTTT. Its protein is CASSPPDRGFGNTIYF. Using reference TRBV18 and TRBJ1-3 for the parts outside the CDR3, the full variable domain is NAGVMQNPRHLVRRRGQEARLRCSPMKGHSHVYWYRQLPEEGLKFMVYLQKENIIDESGMPKERFSAEFPKEGPSILRIQQVVRGDSAAYFCASSPPDRGFGNTIYFGEGSWLTVV.

The chain joins TRBV7-9 to TRBJ2-3; D unresolved. Germline assignment: CDR1 SEHNR and CDR2 FQNEAQ (reference sequence). Trimming shortened V by 5 bases and J by 0 bases, and 9 bases separated the two germline ends. This CDR3 region has 14 residues. CDR3 protein: CASSRARSTDTQYF. CDR3 DNA sequence: TGTGCCAGCAGCCGCGCTAGGAGCACAGATACGCAGTATTTT.

This chain connects TRBV15 to TRBJ2-7; 7 bases match TRBD1. CDR1 is LNHNV, CDR2 YYDKDF, per germline (reference sequence). There are 13 residues in the CDR3. The ends lost 5 bases at V and 2 bases at J; junction bases unmatched: 3. CDR3 DNA: TGTGCCACCAGCCGGGGACAGACCTACGAGCAGTACTTC. This sequence encodes CATSRGQTYEQYF.

This chain uses TRBV11-3 with TRBJ2-5, with a possible D match to TRBD1 (6 bases). V was pared by 5 bases and J by 9 bases, with 16 bases between. The CDR3 totals 13 residues. In germline, CDR1 is SGHNT, CDR2 YENEEA. As DNA, the CDR3 is TGTGCCAGCAGCCAGGACAGTGTGATGGCCCAGTACTTC. It is translated as CASSQDSVMAQYF.

This chain connects TRBV29-1 to TRBJ1-2; D remains unclear. In germline, CDR1 is SQVTM, CDR2 ANQGSEA. The V gene lost 4 bases and the J gene lost 7 bases, with 16 bases spanning the gap. The CDR3 has 13 residues. The CDR3 loop is CSVVSGNGFGYTF. The DNA for the CDR3 is TGCAGCGTTGTGTCCGGGAATGGGTTTGGCTACACCTTC.

This clone was observed a single time. This chain joins TRBV7-8 and TRBJ1-1; 8 nucleotides line up with TRBD1. V dropped 5 bases and J dropped 6; count of bases not matched to a gene: 5. The CDR3 runs 13 residues. Germline CDR1 SGHVS, CDR2 FQNEAQ. CDR3 region: CASSLGQGAEAFF. CDR3 nucleotide sequence: TGTGCCAGCAGCCTTGGACAGGGCGCTGAAGCTTTCTTT.